This T cell receptor beta chain was found in a study of OX40 agonist ivuxolimab in advanced cancers. Study information: Cancers in dose escalation were hepatocellular, melanoma, renal cell and head and neck.

Study outcomes and limitations: Clonal expansion was seen in CD4+ and CD8+ blood T cells by week 6 at 0.1 to 3.0 mg/kg.

Germline CDR1 reads LGHNA; CDR2 reads YSLEER. The CDR3 extends over 14 amino acids. Turning to this clone: No antigen is known for it.

Measured with immunoSEQ multiplex PCR; TCRdb has only the in-frame clones, and not every one. This sample carries 90,000 to 120,000 clones, around 90% of them seen once, and the ten largest clones take about 1.2%. This chain uses TRBV4-3 with TRBJ2-5, with D tentatively TRBD1 (6 bases). TRBJ2-7 matches the DNA end more closely, so the J call is doubtful. The origin of this receptor is an adult with an advanced solid tumor such as melanoma, head and neck, liver or kidney cancer. Sequencing used CD4+ or CD8+ T cells sorted from blood, obtained in a trial of the OX40 agonist ivuxolimab. CDR3 DNA sequence: TGCGCCAGCAGCCAATCCCGGACAGCCCACGAGCAGTACTTC. Translating gives CASSQSRTAHEQYF.